Presented here are 30 T cell receptor beta chains from one specimen sequenced in a study of T cells after yellow fever vaccination. TCRdb reanalysed the 5' RACE reads using MiXCR and keeps one entry per CDR3 protein. The table shows roughly 500,000 distinct CDR3 sequences, with around 21% occurring only once. The starting material was PBMCs, obtained 15 days after the yellow fever booster vaccination. The origin of the receptors is a young man who received the YFV17D yellow fever vaccine.

The chain carries TRBV20-1 and TRBJ2-2, with 7 bases lining up with TRBD1. Germline assignment: CDR1 DFQATT and CDR2 SNEGSKA (reference sequence). The CDR3 totals 15 residues. The junction had 7 bases not matched to a gene; V was cut back by 0 bases and J by 6 bases. CDR3 sequence (DNA): TGCAGTGCTAGAGATCCGACAGGGTCGGCCGGGGAGCTGTTTTTT. Residues: CSARDPTGSAGELFF.

V gene TRBV20-1 combines with J gene TRBJ2-1; possible D gene TRBD2, 6 bases. V lost 3 bases, J lost 2 bases, and 14 bases lay in between. The CDR3 is 15 amino acids. The germline V gene has CDR1 DFQATT and CDR2 SNEGSKA (reference sequence). The CDR3 here is CSARGRGPPYNEQFF. Here the CDR3 DNA reads TGCAGTGCTAGGGGGCGGGGACCCCCCTACAATGAGCAGTTCTTC.

The CDR3 region has the DNA TGTGCCAGCAGTTTAGCGGGGCTAGCAAAGGGATACAATGAGCAGTTCTTC. This sequence encodes CASSLAGLAKGYNEQFF. This chain connects TRBV12-3 or TRBV12-4 to TRBJ2-1, with D perhaps being TRBD1 or TRBD2 (5 bases each). This CDR3 has 17 amino acids. Trimming cost V 0 bases and J 4 bases, with 16 bases left between them.

The chain recombines TRBV21-1 with TRBJ2-5; the table's D call TRBD1 went unverified against the DNA. TRBV21-1 is termed a pseudogene. CDR3 length equals 21 residues. The CDR3 reads CASSKDLTDLTKLLDGETQYF. Written as DNA, the CDR3 is TGTGCCAGCAGCAAAGATCTGACAGATCTCACAAAGCTCCTTGACGGAGAGACCCAGTACTTC.

This clonotype was counted a few times. CDR3 region: CASSFRAGHANEQFF. CDR3 bases: TGTGCCAGCAGTTTTAGGGCGGGACACGCGAATGAGCAGTTCTTC. The chain employs TRBV12-3 or TRBV12-4 and TRBJ2-1; D is possibly TRBD1 or TRBD2 (6 bases each). V lost 3 bases, J lost 7 bases, and 16 bases lay in between. The CDR3 contains 15 residues.

This clonotype was seen a handful of times. This chain uses TRBV20-1 with TRBJ2-3, with 12 nucleotides matching TRBD2. The length of the CDR3 is 15 residues. Germline V lookup: CDR1 DFQATT, CDR2 SNEGSKA (reference sequence). V was clipped by 4 bases and J by 6 bases; unmatched bases: 8. CDR3 sequence reads: CSAIRLAGVMDTQYF. The CDR3 bases are TGCAGTGCTATACGACTAGCGGGAGTGATGGATACGCAGTATTTT.

This chain joins TRBV10-3 and TRBJ1-4, with 9 bases aligning to TRBD1. CDR1 is ENHRY and CDR2 is SYGVKD in the germline V gene. The CDR3 extends over 16 amino acids. V shed 3 bases and J 7 bases; nucleotides not matched to a gene: 9. CDR3 amino acids: CAISDQTGGIGEKLFF. In nucleotides, the CDR3 is TGTGCCATCAGTGACCAAACAGGGGGCATTGGTGAAAAACTGTTTTTT.

This clonotype has just a few counts. The rearrangement joins TRBV11-1 to TRBJ1-2; D gene uncertain. The V end lost 5 bases, the J end lost 4 bases, and 26 bases lay between the germline ends. CDR3 size: 18 residues. CDR1 and CDR2 from the germline V gene are SGHAT and FQDESV (reference sequence). The CDR3 nucleotides read TGTGCCAGCAGCCTATGGAGCGGCGGAAACTCAATATTCTATGGCTACACCTTC. This encodes CASSLWSGGNSIFYGYTF.

This clonotype was counted between two and nine times. The chain couples TRBV10-3 to TRBJ2-1; 7 positions match TRBD2. The length of the CDR3 is 15 residues. V shed 3 bases, J shed 3 bases, and the junction held 5 bases outside the gene matches. Germline V gives CDR1 ENHRY, CDR2 SYGVKD. In DNA, the CDR3 is TGTGCCATCAGTGAAAGGGAGGGAAGCTACAATGAGCAGTTCTTC. Its translation: CAISEREGSYNEQFF.

The chain is built from TRBV20-1 and TRBJ2-3; either TRBD1 or TRBD2 may fit D (6 bases each). Deletions cut 6 bases from V and 4 bases from J, with 14 bases between. CDR3 length: 13 amino acids. Germline V gene sequence: CDR1 DFQATT, CDR2 SNEGSKA (reference sequence). CDR3 DNA: TGCAGTGCCTTAAGGGGGGTATCAGATACGCAGTATTTT. Residues: CSALRGVSDTQYF.

The chain uses TRBV18 and TRBJ1-1; no clear D gene. Trimming removed 2 bases from V and 6 bases from J, with 13 bases in between. This CDR3 has 14 residues. CDR1 and CDR2 (germline): KGHSH, LQKENI. CDR3 sequence reads: CASSPEMEFPEAFF. The CDR3 nucleotides read TGTGCCAGCTCACCAGAAATGGAATTTCCTGAAGCTTTCTTT.

This clonotype was detected only a few times. The CDR3 region is CASRLQGSGELFF. The CDR3 DNA follows: TGCGCCAGCCGATTGCAGGGGTCCGGGGAGCTGTTTTTT. This rearrangement joins TRBV4-3 to TRBJ2-2; possibly TRBD1 for D (6 bases). The CDR3 length is 13 residues. V lost 8 bases to trimming and J lost 6 bases, with 13 bases between them. Germline V gives CDR1 LGHNA, CDR2 YSLEER.

This clonotype has a handful of counts. The rearrangement joins TRBV20-1 to TRBJ2-3; 11 nucleotides align to TRBD2. Germline V lookup: CDR1 DFQATT, CDR2 SNEGSKA (reference sequence). This CDR3 comprises 14 residues. V shed 5 bases, J shed 4 bases, and the junction held 5 bases outside the gene matches. The CDR3 sequence: CSAHSGRASDTQYF. CDR3 in DNA: TGCAGTGCTCATAGCGGGAGGGCCTCAGATACGCAGTATTTT.

This chain connects TRBV7-2 to TRBJ2-7; D possibly corresponds to TRBD1 (6 bases). This CDR3 is built from 13 residues. V lost 5 bases and J 1 base, leaving 9 bases between the germline ends. Germline CDR1 and CDR2: SGHTA and FQGNSA. CDR3 in amino acids: CASSQGWSYEQYF. For the CDR3, the DNA is TGTGCCAGCAGCCAGGGGTGGTCCTACGAGCAGTACTTC.

This clonotype appeared a few times. This chain connects TRBV7-6 to TRBJ2-3; 10 nucleotides align to TRBD1. Germline CDR1 reads SGHVS; CDR2 reads FNYEAQ. V shed 5 bases, J shed 2 bases, and the junction held 7 bases outside the gene matches. There are 16 residues in the CDR3. The CDR3 loop reads CASSDPGQGTTDTQYF. The CDR3 nucleotides read TGTGCCAGCAGCGACCCGGGACAGGGGACCACAGATACGCAGTATTTT.

This clonotype was observed a handful of times. The DNA of the CDR3 is TGCAGTGCTAGTGGTGTTCCCTACAATGAGCAGTTCTTC. This translates into CSASGVPYNEQFF. This chain connects TRBV20-1 to TRBJ2-1, with D unclear. V was shortened by 3 bases and J by 2 bases, with 8 bases between the two germline ends. Germline V CDR1 and CDR2: DFQATT, SNEGSKA (reference sequence). The CDR3 sequence is 13 residues long.

The CDR3 spells CASSPPPDGDIQYF. In nucleotides, the CDR3 is TGTGCCAGCTCACCACCTCCGGACGGAGACATTCAGTACTTC. The chain uses TRBV18 and TRBJ2-4, with D unresolved. The CDR3 contains 14 residues. V was clipped by 0 bases and J by 8 bases, with 11 bases between them. From germline, CDR1 is KGHSH and CDR2 LQKENI.

The CDR3 DNA follows: TGTGCCAGCAGCTTAGCGCCCCAGGGTGATGAAGCTTTCTTT. Translated, it gives CASSLAPQGDEAFF. The chain links TRBV7-2 to TRBJ1-1, with a weak D call TRBD1 (5 bases). The CDR3 is made up of 14 amino acids. The V end lost 0 bases, the J end lost 7 bases, and 12 bases lay between the germline ends. Germline assignment: CDR1 SGHTA and CDR2 FQGNSA.

This clonotype was seen many times. The V and J genes are TRBV20-1 and TRBJ1-4; D gene ambiguous. CDR1 is DFQATT, CDR2 SNEGSKA, per germline (reference sequence). V was trimmed by 5 bases and J by 2 bases, leaving 9 bases between them. The CDR3 runs 13 residues. The CDR3 here is CSAPLNTNEKLFF. DNA for the CDR3: TGCAGTGCTCCCCTTAATACTAATGAAAAACTGTTTTTT.

This chain links TRBV29-1 with TRBJ2-1, with 10 bases fitting TRBD2. Germline V gene sequence: CDR1 SQVTM, CDR2 ANQGSEA. V dropped 4 bases and J dropped 4; count of bases not matched to a gene: 7. CDR3 length: 15 residues. The CDR3 DNA reads TGCAGCGTTGGGACACGGACTAGCGGATACAATGAGCAGTTCTTC. It specifies CSVGTRTSGYNEQFF.

The sample holds a few counts of this clonotype. The V and J genes are TRBV11-2 and TRBJ2-3, with TRBD2 matching over 8 bases. The CDR3 length is 16 residues. The germline V gene has CDR1 SGHAT and CDR2 FQNNGV. Trimming cost V 1 base and J 2 bases; bases outside gene matches: 5. CDR3 coding DNA: TGTGCCAGCAGCTTAGTGTCGGGAGGGCCCACAGATACGCAGTATTTT. It is translated as CASSLVSGGPTDTQYF.

This clonotype has only a few counts. J is TRBJ2-1 and V is TRBV20-1, with 10 bases lining up with TRBD2. The CDR3 is made up of 16 amino acids. V dropped 3 bases and J dropped 0; count of bases not matched to a gene: 5. Germline V gene sequence: CDR1 DFQATT, CDR2 SNEGSKA (reference sequence). CDR3 nucleotide sequence: TGCAGTGCTAGGATAGCTAGCGGGAGCTCCTACAATGAGCAGTTCTTC. Translation: CSARIASGSSYNEQFF.

Only a few counts were recorded for this clonotype. The chain carries TRBV3-1 and TRBJ2-7; D might be TRBD1 (6 bases). The V gene's germline CDR1 is LGHDT and CDR2 YNNKEL (reference sequence). V was cut by 3 bases and J by 5 bases, with 11 bases left in between. The CDR3 contains 13 residues. CDR3 sequence reads: CASSQNRVHEQYF. The DNA for the CDR3 is TGTGCCAGCAGCCAGAACAGGGTCCACGAGCAGTACTTC.

The CDR3 DNA sequence: TGTGCCACCAGCAGACCCCGGACAGGAGAAAGGACCCAGTACTTC. Amino acid sequence: CATSRPRTGERTQYF. The rearrangement uses TRBV15 and TRBJ2-5; 7 nucleotides line up with TRBD1. This CDR3 contains 15 residues. V lost 2 bases and J lost 7; bases outside the gene matches: 10. CDR1 is LNHNV, CDR2 YYDKDF, per germline (reference sequence).

The sample holds a few counts of this clonotype. The V call is TRBV23-1, the J call TRBJ2-3; 12 bases map to TRBD2. TRBV23-1 is assigned to the ORF class and has an uncertain function. The CDR3 length is 16 residues. The junction had 11 bases not matched to a gene; V was cut back by 11 bases and J by 2 bases. The CDR3 spells CAERLAGEGATDTQYF. The CDR3 DNA reads as TGCGCCGAGCGACTAGCGGGAGAAGGTGCCACAGATACGCAGTATTTT.

The chain combines TRBV11-2 with TRBJ1-4, with D tentatively TRBD1 (5 bases). Deletions cut 0 bases from V and 2 bases from J, with 16 bases between. The CDR3 totals 18 residues. CDR1 is SGHAT, CDR2 FQNNGV, per germline. CDR3 residues: CASSLDEGEVGTNEKLFF. CDR3 sequence (DNA): TGTGCCAGCAGCTTAGATGAAGGGGAGGTCGGCACTAATGAAAAACTGTTTTTT. Drawing the rest from reference TRBV11-2 and TRBJ1-4, the complete variable domain is EAGVAQSPRYKIIEKRQSVAFWCNPISGHATLYWYQQILGQGPKLLIQFQNNGVVDDSQLPKDRFSAERLKGVDSTLKIQPAKLEDSAVYLCASSLDEGEVGTNEKLFFGSGTQLSVL.

This chain links TRBV6-1 with TRBJ2-3, with 7 bases identical to TRBD2. CDR3 size: 14 residues. CDR1 and CDR2 from the germline V gene are MNHNS and SASEGT. The ends lost 6 bases at V and 5 bases at J; junction bases unmatched: 8. The CDR3 reads CASSHGRAGDTQYF. In DNA form, the CDR3 reads TGTGCCAGCAGCCATGGGAGGGCCGGAGATACGCAGTATTTT.

In DNA form, the CDR3 reads TGCGCCAGCAACCGGGAGGGCTCCTACAATGAGCAGTTCTTC. Amino acids: CASNREGSYNEQFF. V and J are TRBV10-2 and TRBJ2-1, with TRBD2 matching 8 bases. The CDR3 is 14 residues long. Trimming cost V 7 bases and J 0 bases; bases outside gene matches: 2. Looked up from germline, CDR1 is WSHSY and CDR2 is SAAADI.

This clonotype was seen more than once but under ten times. The J gene is TRBJ2-3, the V gene TRBV7-2, with D possibly TRBD2 on 6 matching bases. CDR1 is SGHTA and CDR2 is FQGNSA in the germline V gene. The ends were cut back, 4 bases at V and 4 bases at J, with 12 bases in the middle. This CDR3 spans 14 amino acids. For the CDR3, the DNA is TGTGCCAGCAGCTGGGCGGGAAAAGCAGATACGCAGTATTTT. Its protein is CASSWAGKADTQYF.

The chain couples TRBV5-1 to TRBJ2-2; D uncertain. This CDR3 is built from 14 residues. The germline V and J ends were trimmed by 4 bases and 3 bases, with 10 bases remaining between them. In germline, CDR1 is SGHRS, CDR2 YFSETQ. CDR3 sequence (DNA): TGCGCCAGCAGCACCTATTTCGACACCGGGGAGCTGTTTTTT. Its translation: CASSTYFDTGELFF.